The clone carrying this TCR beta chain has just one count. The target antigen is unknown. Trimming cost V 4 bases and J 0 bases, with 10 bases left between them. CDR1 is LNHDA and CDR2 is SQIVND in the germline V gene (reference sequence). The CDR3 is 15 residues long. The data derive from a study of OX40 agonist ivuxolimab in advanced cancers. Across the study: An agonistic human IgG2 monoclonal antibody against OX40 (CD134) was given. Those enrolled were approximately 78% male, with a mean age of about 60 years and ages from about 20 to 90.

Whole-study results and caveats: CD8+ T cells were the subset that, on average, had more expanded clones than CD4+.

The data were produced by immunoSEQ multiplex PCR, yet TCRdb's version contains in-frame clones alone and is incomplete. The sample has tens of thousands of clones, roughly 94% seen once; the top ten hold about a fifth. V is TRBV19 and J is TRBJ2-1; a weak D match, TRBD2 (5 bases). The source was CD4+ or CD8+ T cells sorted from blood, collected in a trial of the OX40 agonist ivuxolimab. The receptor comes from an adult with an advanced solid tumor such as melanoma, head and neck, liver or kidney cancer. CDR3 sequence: CASSRGGSSYNEQFF. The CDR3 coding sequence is TGTGCCAGTAGTAGGGGTGGGAGCTCCTACAATGAGCAGTTCTTC.